A selection of T cell receptor beta chains follows, all from one sample in a study of blood T cell repertoires in COVID-19. Only in-frame clones appear in the TCRdb table, and some are missing; sequencing was by immunoSEQ multiplex PCR. Of some 48,000 clones in the sample, 85% to 90% were seen once. Material: peripheral blood. These receptors all come from a woman at least 80 years old with COVID-19, enrolled during active disease. Both conserved end residues are part of each CDR3. The order of the fields is J gene, V gene, CDR3 protein.

>TRBJ1-6|TRBV24-1
CATSRDFNSPLHF
>NA|TRBV19
CASRGLSSGNTIYF
>TRBJ2-5|TRBV18
CASSPRLQETQYF
>TRBJ2-7|TRBV6-5
CASSYSGGGHYEQYF
>TRBJ1-5|TRBV16
CASSPTGAPDQPQHF
>TRBJ2-1|TRBV7-3
CASSPTSGGIYNEQFF
>TRBJ2-3|TRBV10-3
CAISASPTSASTDTQYF
>TRBJ2-2|TRBV19
CASSIQGWTGELFF
>TRBJ1-5|TRBV5-1
CASSLYSNQPQHF
>TRBJ2-1|TRBV5-4
CASSSRAGLRYNEQFF
>TRBJ1-4|TRBV9
CASSGLTPGQMNEKLFF
>TRBJ2-7|TRBV4-1
CASSQVGTGNYEQYF
>TRBJ1-2|TRBV7-9
CASSPRQGAWYGYTF
>TRBJ2-7|TRBV9
CASSPGDSSYEQYF
>TRBJ2-1|TRBV5-1
CASSRPSLAGPYNEQFF
>TRBJ1-1|TRBV6-5
CASTSPWNTEAFF
>TRBJ2-3|TRBV5-1
CASARTETGTSTDTQYF
>TRBJ2-6|TRBV27
CASSLRGGQGLTGANVLTF
>TRBJ1-3|TRBV15
CATSRDGFSGNTIYF
>TRBJ1-1|TRBV18
CASSPGTPVIGFF
>TRBJ1-3|TRBV7-2
CASRTDSGNTIYF
>TRBJ1-2|TRBV5-1
CASRLRDRQASGYGYTF
>TRBJ2-2|TRBV18
CASSPLASRNTGELFF
>TRBJ2-1|TRBV9
CASSPGLAPNNEQFF
>TRBJ2-3|TRBV11-2
CASSLVHGSGSKSDTQYF
>TRBJ2-5|TRBV29-1
CSVDLGLAGDRRETQYF
>TRBJ1-3|TRBV12-3/TRBV12-4
CASGRGFGPNF
>TRBJ1-4|TRBV7-2
CASSLAFGNEKLFF
>TRBJ2-7|TRBV10-3
CATGTATYEQYF
>TRBJ2-1|TRBV6-5
CASRGGWNNEQFF
>TRBJ2-2|TRBV21-1
CASSKRTGDQTGELFF
>TRBJ1-4|TRBV19
CASSPRDRGLGNEKLFF
>TRBJ1-1|TRBV19
CASSMGRLGEAFF
>TRBJ2-1|TRBV28
CASSLTSGNNLKFF
>TRBJ1-3|TRBV18
CASSGTTGNTIYF
>TRBJ1-1|TRBV7-2
CASSLTVRLNTEAFF
>TRBJ2-1|TRBV7-8
CASSSRDRGLEQFF
>TRBJ1-2|TRBV19
CASRSTGALGGYTF
>TRBJ1-2|TRBV9
CASSAQRTVNYGYTF
>TRBJ1-1|TRBV19
CASNNPGTGITEAFF
>TRBJ1-5|TRBV9
CASSAHKGTGDQPQHF
>TRBJ1-4|TRBV5-5
CASSLLAGTGDEKLFF
>TRBJ2-1|TRBV7-9
CASSSEASGKPYNEQFF
>TRBJ1-5|TRBV4-1
CASSQDGAGWGNQPQHF
>TRBJ1-1|TRBV5-5
CASSRDSNMNTEAFF
>TRBJ2-4|TRBV19
CASSMGQANIQYF
>TRBJ2-1|TRBV6-1
CASSEPPGTGNNEQFF
>TRBJ2-7|TRBV12-3/TRBV12-4
CASSSQGIYEQYF
>TRBJ2-7|TRBV5-1
CASSLGLSSYEQYF
>TRBJ2-3|TRBV6-4
CASSAPPGMDTDTQYF
>TRBJ1-6|TRBV7-6
CASSLRDRGNSPLHF